The present T cell receptor beta chain was sequenced within a study of blood T cell repertoires in COVID-19. Study-level background: The United States, Italy and Spain supplied acute and convalescent COVID-19 samples.

Grouping used clinical history reported by participants in a survey and questionnaire. The CDR3 has 15 amino acids. V shed 6 bases, J shed 3 bases, and the junction held 7 bases outside the gene matches. Germline CDR1 is SGHRS and CDR2 is YFSETQ. Authors' processing steps: The assay estimated nucleated cells by amplifying reference gene primers. Data came from immunoSEQ multiplex PCR; TCRdb stores just in-frame clones and leaves some out. That table gives V, J and clone size, and the DNA gave D and trimming. In the table there are 290,000 or so clones, 90% of which are singletons. The clonotype comes from a woman aged 18-29 years with acute COVID-19. The genes are TRBV5-1 and TRBJ1-1; TRBD1 agrees at 11 bases. Source material: PBMCs or T cells enriched from blood (not recorded which). The CDR3 region has the DNA TGCGCCAGCACCACGGACAGGGGGCAGGACACTGAAGCTTTCTTT. Translating gives CASTTDRGQDTEAFF.